The clone carrying this T cell receptor beta chain showed up many times. The CDR3 has 14 amino acids. Germline CDR1 GTSNPN, CDR2 SVGIG (reference sequence). Trimming removed 4 bases from V and 1 base from J; junction bases left unmatched: 6. RNA transcripts were the source from which TCR beta CDR3 regions were amplified. HTBI primers were employed in first-round RT-PCR, then a second-round multiplex PCR followed. TCRdb passed the multiplex PCR reads through MiXCR, listing each CDR3 protein once. The data show about 160,000 distinct CDR3 sequences, less than 45% seen once. The sample belongs to a study of Graves' ophthalmopathy and Graves' hyperthyroidism.

The sample consisted of peripheral blood. The chain couples TRBV30 to TRBJ2-5, with 7 bases that match TRBD2. The source is a woman in her thirties or forties with Graves' ophthalmopathy. CDR3 bases: TGTGCCTGGAACAAAGGGACTACCCAAGAGACCCAGTACTTC. Its translation is CAWNKGTTQETQYF.